This T cell receptor beta chain was profiled in a study of shared clonotypes between healthy human individuals (TCRdb year 2020). The study in broad terms: A few men and a couple of women, aged 18 to 49 years, made up the cohort. To estimate repertoire size and how much clonotype sharing occurs between individuals, the study deeply sequenced the blood TCR repertoires of a handful of healthy adults. Libraries were prepared and TCR repertoires were sequenced by different laboratories using diverse techniques, in order to increase sequencing depth and limit assay-specific biases. For each donor, CD4 naive and CD4 memory were each given three plates, CD8 naive was given two plates, and CD8 memory was given one plate. Leukapheresis yielded between about 0.85 and 10 billion PBMCs per donor. The paper as a whole reports these results and caveats: Rarefaction of sorted-subset datasets indicated incomplete sequencing despite the large sequencing depth. Clonotypes shared by all four sorted-subset donors showed higher generation probabilities than non-shared clonotypes. The small number of donors limited the genetic and exposure-history diversity represented. Sampling was limited to blood, and TCR repertoires in tissue likely differ from TCR repertoires in blood. Around 5% of naive CD4, around 3.5% of naive CD8, roughly 2.4% of memory CD4, and 0.35% to 0.5% of memory CD8 clonotypes were shared across several donors. Larger estimated clonotype richness was generally found for naive subsets than for memory subsets. Pairwise subsampling led to the expectation that sequencing depth would affect the degree of clonotype sharing among donors.

Healthy HIV-negative adults with no recently reported acute infections or vaccinations were included as donors. All donors were Caucasian adults living in Nashville, Tennessee, USA. CD4+ T cells were enriched by magnetic negative selection; naive cells were then positively selected on CD45RA, and the negative fraction formed the memory subset. After blood collection by leukapheresis, PBMCs were isolated using Ficoll-Histopaque density gradient centrifugation and then cryopreserved in the vapor phase of liquid nitrogen. Analytical flow cytometry was used to check the purity and quantity of each magnetically sorted T cell population. From each sorted fraction, genomic DNA was isolated and quantified by UV absorbance on a Nanodrop 2000c. In the case of this clone: The clone's antigen remains unknown. Per-base quality was not reported, and no clone a single base away is much larger than it.

Using the deep immunoSEQ assay, multiplex PCR amplified TCR CDR3 regions from genomic DNA. For each cell subset, the extracted genomic DNA was distributed evenly across all wells of several immunoSEQ 96-well plates, and each plate served as one replicate. For sorted subsets, each replicate PCR was loaded with roughly 0.2 ug genomic DNA, equivalent to 25,000 to 30,000 T cell genomes. The purified libraries were quantified using a Qubit 3.0 fluorometer, sized with a Bioanalyzer 2100, and then quantified again using the KAPA Library Quantification kit. Every immunoSEQ 96-well plate was sequenced on a separate single-read 150-cycle Illumina NextSeq 550 flow cell. The paper's processing steps were these. Because the immunoSEQ output included only junctional sequences and no quality scores, the filtering could not be the same as the filtering used for full-length reads. Sequences were annotated with PyIR, a Python wrapper for IgBLAST v1.9, using IMGT germline references to assign V/J genes and CDR3. Reads were filtered out if the reads had weak V/J assignments (E-value above 1e-6), no CDR3, stop codons, out-of-frame junctions, or ambiguous translated residues. V3J clonotypes were defined as sequences sharing the same inferred V gene, J gene, and CDR3 amino acid sequence. Percentage overlap between repertoires was computed as shared unique clonotypes divided by the size of the smaller repertoire. RTK rarefaction, the Chao1 estimator, and Recon v2.1 estimates of unobserved clonotypes were used to assess repertoire richness. Generation probabilities for all TCRbeta clonotypes obtained by the gDNA method from a few donors were computed using OLGA. In TCRdb, the immuneACCESS table is reduced to in-frame sequences with V and J assigned. These tables do not hold every clone; where another copy was compared, an unresolved V gene accounts for under half, and the others remain unexplained. That table gives V, J and clone size, and the DNA gave D and trimming. The sample profile shows roughly 500,000 clones; about 95% of them were found once. The ten top clones hold 0.06% of the sample.

The CDR3 covers 15 residues, taking in both the cysteine and the phenylalanine. Only the CDR3 DNA stays, 45 bases, in frame from base 1. Based on the germline V gene (reference sequence), the CDR1 and CDR2 sequences are LNHDA and SQIVND. V is reduced by 8 bases and J by 3 bases, leaving a spacing of 16 bases between them. Recombination joined TRBV19 with TRBJ1-4; the D gene is perhaps TRBD1, from 5 matching bases. Sequenced input: naive CD4+ T cells sorted from blood. The sample's cell subset or site label, decoded: CD45RA+ positively selected. The origin of this receptor is a woman in her 30s in good health. Here is the DNA: TGTGCCAGTCTTCGAAACGGGGCAGCTAATGAAAAACTGTTTTTT. Its protein reads: CASLRNGAANEKLFF.